These 5 T cell receptor beta chains originate from one sample sequenced in a study of blood T cell repertoires in COVID-19. The table came from immunoSEQ multiplex PCR; TCRdb's copy has only in-frame clones and leaves some out. The data contain about 270,000 clones, approximately 86% of them singletons. The sequenced sample consisted of peripheral blood. The receptors were gathered from a middle-aged man with active or convalescent COVID-19.

The V and J genes are TRBV6-1 and TRBJ2-5; D is unresolved. V was cut by 6 bases and J by 5 bases, with 16 bases left in between. The CDR3 is 14 amino acids. CDR1 and CDR2 from the germline V gene are MNHNS and SASEGT. This CDR3 reads CASRMLAPEETQYF. As DNA, the CDR3 is TGTGCCAGCAGAATGCTGGCCCCGGAGGAGACCCAGTACTTC.

This clone was picked up a small number of times. The chain is built from TRBV7-9 and TRBJ1-2; D may be TRBD1 (6 bases). Trimming removed 0 bases at V and 7 bases at J, with 15 bases between. This CDR3 spans 15 amino acids. CDR1 and CDR2 (germline): SEHNR, FQNEAQ (reference sequence). This CDR3 reads CASSLARAGVAGYTF. The CDR3 bases are TGTGCCAGCAGCTTAGCGCGGGCAGGGGTGGCTGGCTACACCTTC. The entire variable domain, with the rest obtained from reference TRBV7-9 and TRBJ1-2, is as follows: DTGVSQNPRHKITKRGQNVTFRCDPISEHNRLYWYRQTLGQGPEFLTYFQNEAQLEKSRLLSDRFSAERPKGSFSTLEIQRTEQGDSAMYLCASSLARAGVAGYTFGSGTRLTVV.

This chain connects TRBV9 to TRBJ2-2, with D possibly being TRBD1 (5 bases). Looked up from germline, CDR1 is SGDLS and CDR2 is YYNGEE. The V end was cut by 2 bases, the J end by 15 bases, with 23 bases between. This CDR3 is built from 15 residues. CDR3 bases: TGTGCCAGCAGCGTTTCCGTACAGCAGGGTGGGCTCTTGTTTTTT. Translation gives CASSVSVQQGGLLFF.

The chain employs TRBV6-5 and TRBJ1-3, with 8 bases matching TRBD1. The CDR3 runs 14 residues. V lost 5 bases, J lost 2 bases, and 2 bases stayed unmatched. Germline V gene sequence: CDR1 MNHEY, CDR2 SVGAGI. The CDR3 spells CASSRQGTGNTIYF. The CDR3 nucleotides read TGTGCCAGCAGTCGACAGGGGACTGGAAACACCATATATTTT.

V is TRBV5-1 and J is TRBJ1-3, with D hard to call. Germline assignment: CDR1 SGHRS and CDR2 YFSETQ. The CDR3 loop spans 15 amino acids. V lost 1 base and J lost 3, with 11 bases in between. The CDR3 spells CASSLYSPFGNTIYF. The CDR3 DNA is TGCGCCAGCAGCTTGTACAGCCCCTTTGGAAACACCATATATTTT.